This TCR beta chain is from a study of T cell responses to AZD1222 COVID-19 vaccine. Study-wide findings and caveats: In the spike-specific TCR repertoire, nearly half reportedly target unmutated variant regions.

This clone was seen more than once but under ten times. Its antigen is currently unknown. The same CDR3 can be traced to other DNA sequences in this sample. The data were produced by immunoSEQ multiplex PCR, yet TCRdb's version contains in-frame clones alone and is incomplete. The table shows around 140,000 clones, with around 84% occurring only once. Losses at the gene ends were 4 bases for V and 4 bases for J; bases not matched to a gene: 4. Looked up from germline, CDR1 is SGHAT and CDR2 is FQNNGV. The CDR3 loop spans 15 amino acids. The rearrangement links TRBV11-2 to TRBJ2-1; 10 bases are a match to TRBD2. Sequenced here: peripheral blood, sampled 28 days after the second AZD1222 dose. The sequence was collected from an adult who received the AZD1222 COVID-19 vaccine. The CDR3 nucleotides are TGTGCCAGCAGCTACACTAGCGGGACGTACAATGAGCAGTTCTTC. Amino acid sequence: CASSYTSGTYNEQFF.